In its sample, the clone carrying this T cell receptor beta chain was seen once. The antigen is undetermined. This sample stems from a study of PD-1 blockade in classical Hodgkin lymphoma. Study at large: Patients were infused with nivolumab 3 mg/kg every 2 weeks.

Notes on the study in general: Only CD4+ TCR diversity, not CD8+, had risen significantly by C4D1.

This CDR3 has 15 amino acids. Trimming pared 4 bases from V and 7 bases from J, leaving 14 bases between. The V gene's germline CDR1 is SGHTA and CDR2 FQGNSA. Produced via immunoSEQ multiplex PCR; TCRdb's table is partial and in-frame only. The sample has 14,000 to 15,000 clones; about 83% are singletons. Every patient experienced relapse after autologous stem cell transplantation, and brentuximab vedotin exposure varied. Patients' outcomes at their best amounted to complete response, partial response or progressive disease. Sample: peripheral blood mononuclear cells (PBMCs), taken before the second cycle of nivolumab. The chain combines TRBV7-2 with TRBJ1-6; TRBD1 might be the D (5 bases). The receptor was derived from a human donor with classical Hodgkin lymphoma. The CDR3 sequence is CASSSLTGRNSPLHF. For the CDR3, the DNA is TGTGCCAGCAGCTCCTTAACAGGACGCAATTCACCCCTCCACTTT.